This T cell receptor (beta chain) was sequenced for a study of T cell responses to AZD1222 COVID-19 vaccine. Study-wide results and limits: Close to half of spike-specific TCRs reportedly recognize unmutated variant regions. White British people made up most donors, females outnumbered males, and clonal diversity was possibly underestimated. Spike-specific TCRs gained breadth and depth after people received two AZD1222 doses.

The sample holds one count of this clone. Its target is not known. This CDR3 spans 14 amino acids. Germline lookup yields CDR1 SGDLS and CDR2 YYNGEE. Trimming took 3 bases from V and 5 from J; bases not matched to a gene: 5. Measured with immunoSEQ multiplex PCR; TCRdb has only the in-frame clones, and not every one. The repertoire consists of about 75,000 clones, with around 88% occurring once and the leading ten covering approximately 11%. The TCR sequence derives from an adult who received the MenACWY meningococcal vaccine as a control. This chain uses TRBV9 with TRBJ2-5, with 9 positions matching TRBD2. The specimen was peripheral blood, collected 28 days after the second dose of the MenACWY control vaccine. CDR3 nucleotides: TGTGCCAGCAGCGCGGGACTAGCCCCCGAGACCCAGTACTTC. It codes for CASSAGLAPETQYF.